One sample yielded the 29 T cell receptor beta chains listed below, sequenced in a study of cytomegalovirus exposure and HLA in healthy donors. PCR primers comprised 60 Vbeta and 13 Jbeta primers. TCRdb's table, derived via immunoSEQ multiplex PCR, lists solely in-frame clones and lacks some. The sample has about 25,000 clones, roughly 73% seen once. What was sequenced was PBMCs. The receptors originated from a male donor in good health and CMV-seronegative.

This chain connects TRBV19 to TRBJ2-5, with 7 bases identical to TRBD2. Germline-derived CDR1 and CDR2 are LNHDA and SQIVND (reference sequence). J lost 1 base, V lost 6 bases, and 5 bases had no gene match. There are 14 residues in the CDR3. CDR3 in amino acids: CASSTGRLQETQYF. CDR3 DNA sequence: TGTGCCAGTAGCACCGGGAGGCTCCAAGAGACCCAGTACTTC.

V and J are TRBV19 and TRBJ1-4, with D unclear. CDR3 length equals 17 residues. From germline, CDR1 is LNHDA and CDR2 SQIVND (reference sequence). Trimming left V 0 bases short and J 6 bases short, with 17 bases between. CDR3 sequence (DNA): TGTGCCAGTAGTATAGATGCAGGATCCCCTAAGGATGAAAAACTGTTTTTT. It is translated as CASSIDAGSPKDEKLFF.

CDR3 sequence reads: CAHLTLGGDKNTEAFF. Here the CDR3 DNA reads TGTGCCCATCTCACCTTGGGGGGAGACAAGAACACTGAAGCTTTCTTT. This sequence joins TRBV28 and TRBJ1-1, with a weak D call TRBD1 (5 bases). Germline-derived CDR1 and CDR2 are MDHEN and SYDVKM. This CDR3 spans 16 amino acids. The V end lost 11 bases, the J end lost 1 base, and 23 bases lay between the germline ends.

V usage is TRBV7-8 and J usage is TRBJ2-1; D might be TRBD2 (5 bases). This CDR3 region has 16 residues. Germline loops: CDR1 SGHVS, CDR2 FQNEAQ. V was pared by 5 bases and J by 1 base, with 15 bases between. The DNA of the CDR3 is TGTGCCAGCAGCGCCTTAGGGAGATCGTCCTACAATGAGCAGTTCTTC. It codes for CASSALGRSSYNEQFF.

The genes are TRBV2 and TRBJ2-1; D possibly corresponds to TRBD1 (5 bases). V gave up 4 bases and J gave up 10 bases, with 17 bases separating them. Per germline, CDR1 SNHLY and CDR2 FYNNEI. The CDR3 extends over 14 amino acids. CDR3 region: CASSVDPGRREQFF. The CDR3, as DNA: TGTGCCAGCAGTGTTGATCCAGGGCGGCGCGAGCAGTTCTTC.

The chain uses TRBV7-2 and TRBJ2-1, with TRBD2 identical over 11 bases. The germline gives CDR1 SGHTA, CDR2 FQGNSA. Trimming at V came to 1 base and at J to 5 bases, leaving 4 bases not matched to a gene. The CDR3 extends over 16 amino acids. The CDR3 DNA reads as TGTGCCAGCAGCTTAGAGGGGACTAGCGGAGACAATGAGCAGTTCTTC. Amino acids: CASSLEGTSGDNEQFF.

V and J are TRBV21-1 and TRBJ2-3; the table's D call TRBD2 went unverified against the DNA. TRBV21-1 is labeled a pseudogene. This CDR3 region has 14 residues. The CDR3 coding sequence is TGTGCCAGCAGCACTAGCGGACTCACAGATACGCAGTATTTT. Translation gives CASSTSGLTDTQYF.

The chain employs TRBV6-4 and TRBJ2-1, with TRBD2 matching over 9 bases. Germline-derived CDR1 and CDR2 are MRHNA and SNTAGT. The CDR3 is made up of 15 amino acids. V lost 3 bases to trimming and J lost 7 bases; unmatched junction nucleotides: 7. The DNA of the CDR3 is TGTGCCAGCAGTGAGCGCGGGGGGGCGGGGAATGAGCAGTTCTTC. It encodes CASSERGGAGNEQFF.

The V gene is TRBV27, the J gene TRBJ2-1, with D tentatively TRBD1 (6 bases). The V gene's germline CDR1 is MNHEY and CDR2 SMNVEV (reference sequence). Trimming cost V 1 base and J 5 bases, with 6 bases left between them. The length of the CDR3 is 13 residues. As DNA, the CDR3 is TGTGCCAGCAGTTTATGGGACAACAATGAGCAGTTCTTC. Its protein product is CASSLWDNNEQFF.

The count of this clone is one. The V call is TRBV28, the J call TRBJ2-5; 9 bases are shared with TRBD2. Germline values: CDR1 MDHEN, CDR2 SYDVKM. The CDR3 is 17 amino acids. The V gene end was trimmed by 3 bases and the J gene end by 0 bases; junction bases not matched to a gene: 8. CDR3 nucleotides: TGTGCCAGCAGTTTTGGCGGGAGGGCCCCGTACCAAGAGACCCAGTACTTC. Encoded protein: CASSFGGRAPYQETQYF.

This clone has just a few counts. This CDR3 is CATSRNQVAGVEQYF. The CDR3 nucleotides read TGTGCCACCAGCAGAAACCAGGTAGCGGGAGTCGAGCAGTACTTC. This sequence joins TRBV15 and TRBJ2-7; 9 bases match TRBD2. The CDR3 consists of 15 residues. V was pared by 2 bases and J by 6 bases, with 8 bases of the junction left unmatched. Germline V gives CDR1 LNHNV, CDR2 YYDKDF (reference sequence).

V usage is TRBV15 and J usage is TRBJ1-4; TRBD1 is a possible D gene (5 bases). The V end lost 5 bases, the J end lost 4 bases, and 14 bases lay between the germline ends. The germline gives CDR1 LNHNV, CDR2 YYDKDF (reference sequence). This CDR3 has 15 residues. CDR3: CATSANGGINEKLFF. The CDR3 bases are TGTGCCACCAGCGCCAACGGGGGAATTAATGAAAAACTGTTTTTT.

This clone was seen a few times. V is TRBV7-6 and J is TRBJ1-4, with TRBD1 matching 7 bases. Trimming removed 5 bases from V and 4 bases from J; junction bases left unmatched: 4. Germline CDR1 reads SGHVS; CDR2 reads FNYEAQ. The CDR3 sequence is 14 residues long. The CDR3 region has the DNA TGTGCCAGCAGCCCACAGGGGAGTAATGAAAAACTGTTTTTT. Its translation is CASSPQGSNEKLFF.

The CDR3 spells CASSLGLAGEETQYF. The CDR3 coding sequence is TGTGCCAGCAGCTTGGGACTAGCGGGAGAAGAGACCCAGTACTTC. The gene calls are TRBV5-4 and TRBJ2-5; 12 nucleotides line up with TRBD2. The germline CDR1 and CDR2 sequences are SGHNT and YYREEE (reference sequence). V lost 0 bases to trimming and J lost 3 bases; unmatched junction nucleotides: 0. CDR3 size: 15 residues.

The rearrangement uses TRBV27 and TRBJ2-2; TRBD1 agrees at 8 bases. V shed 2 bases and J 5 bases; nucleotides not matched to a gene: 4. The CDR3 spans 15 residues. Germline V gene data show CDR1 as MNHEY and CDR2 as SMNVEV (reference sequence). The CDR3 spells CASSLQGAITGELFF. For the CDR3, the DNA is TGTGCCAGCAGTTTACAGGGGGCTATTACCGGGGAGCTGTTTTTT.

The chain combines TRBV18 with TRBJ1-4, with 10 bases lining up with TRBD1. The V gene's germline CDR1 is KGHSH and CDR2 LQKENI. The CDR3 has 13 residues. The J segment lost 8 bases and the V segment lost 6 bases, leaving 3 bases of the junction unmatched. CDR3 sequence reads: CASSPGQGEKLFF. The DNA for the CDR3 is TGTGCCAGCTCGCCGGGACAGGGGGAAAAACTGTTTTTT.

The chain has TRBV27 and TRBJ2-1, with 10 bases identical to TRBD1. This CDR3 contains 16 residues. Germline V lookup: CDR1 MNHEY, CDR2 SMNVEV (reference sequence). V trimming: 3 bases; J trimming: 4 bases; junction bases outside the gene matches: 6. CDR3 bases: TGTGCCAGCAGTTTCCTCGGGACAGGGGCTTACAATGAGCAGTTCTTC. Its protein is CASSFLGTGAYNEQFF.

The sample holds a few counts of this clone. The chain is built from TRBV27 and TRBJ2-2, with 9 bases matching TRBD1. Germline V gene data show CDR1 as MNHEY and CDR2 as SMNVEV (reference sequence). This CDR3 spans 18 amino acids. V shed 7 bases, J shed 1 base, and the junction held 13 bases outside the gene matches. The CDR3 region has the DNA TGTGCCAGCACCACCGGGCACAGGGGGCTTGGGAACACCGGGGAGCTGTTTTTT. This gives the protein CASTTGHRGLGNTGELFF.

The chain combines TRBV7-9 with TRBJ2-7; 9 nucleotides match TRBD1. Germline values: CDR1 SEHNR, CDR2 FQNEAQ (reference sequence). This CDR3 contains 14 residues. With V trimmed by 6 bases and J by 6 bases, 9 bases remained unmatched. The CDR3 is CASSMDRGSREQYF. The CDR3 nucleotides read TGTGCCAGCAGTATGGACAGGGGCTCACGCGAGCAGTACTTC.

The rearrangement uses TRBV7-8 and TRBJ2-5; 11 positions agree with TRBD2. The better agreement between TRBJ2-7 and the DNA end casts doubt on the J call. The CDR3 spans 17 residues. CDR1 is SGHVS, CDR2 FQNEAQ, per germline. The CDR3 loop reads CASSLARIAGGPHEQYF. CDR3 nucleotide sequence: TGTGCCAGCAGCTTAGCGAGGATAGCGGGAGGGCCCCACGAGCAGTACTTC.

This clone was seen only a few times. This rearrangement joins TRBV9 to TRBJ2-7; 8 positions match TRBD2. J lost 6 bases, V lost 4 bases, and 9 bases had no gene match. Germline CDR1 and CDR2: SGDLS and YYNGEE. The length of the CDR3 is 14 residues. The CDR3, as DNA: TGTGCCAGCAGCCCCGGGACTAGTCCATCCGAGCAGTACTTC. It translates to CASSPGTSPSEQYF.

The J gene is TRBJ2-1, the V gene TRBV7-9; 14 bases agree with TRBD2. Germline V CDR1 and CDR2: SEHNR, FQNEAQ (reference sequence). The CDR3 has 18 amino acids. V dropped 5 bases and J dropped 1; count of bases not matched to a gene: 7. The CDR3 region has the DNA TGTGCCAGCAGCCCAGGACTAGCGGGGGGATTTTCCTACAATGAGCAGTTCTTC. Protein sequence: CASSPGLAGGFSYNEQFF.

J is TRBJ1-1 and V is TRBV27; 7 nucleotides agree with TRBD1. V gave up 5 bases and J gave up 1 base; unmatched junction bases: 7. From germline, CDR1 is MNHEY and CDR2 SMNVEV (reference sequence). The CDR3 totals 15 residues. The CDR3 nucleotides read TGTGCCAGCAGTCCCCAGGGGGGTCCGAACACTGAAGCTTTCTTT. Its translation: CASSPQGGPNTEAFF.

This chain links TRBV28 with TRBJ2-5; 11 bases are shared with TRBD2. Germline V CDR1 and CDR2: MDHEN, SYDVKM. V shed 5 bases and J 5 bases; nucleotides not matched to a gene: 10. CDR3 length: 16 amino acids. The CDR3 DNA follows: TGTGCCAGCAGTCACTATAGCGGGAGGGCCATGGAGACCCAGTACTTC. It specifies CASSHYSGRAMETQYF.

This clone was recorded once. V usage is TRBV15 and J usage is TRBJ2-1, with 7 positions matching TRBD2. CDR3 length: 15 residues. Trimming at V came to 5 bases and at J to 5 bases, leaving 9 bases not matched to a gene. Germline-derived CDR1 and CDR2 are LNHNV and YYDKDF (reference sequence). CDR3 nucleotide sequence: TGTGCCACCAGCCCCTCGGGGCGGGGGAACAATGAGCAGTTCTTC. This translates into CATSPSGRGNNEQFF.

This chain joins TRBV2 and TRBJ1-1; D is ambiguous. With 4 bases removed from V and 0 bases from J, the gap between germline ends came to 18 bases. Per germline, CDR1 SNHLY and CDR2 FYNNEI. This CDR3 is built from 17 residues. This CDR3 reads CASSGVTGKTMNTEAFF. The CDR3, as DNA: TGTGCCAGCAGTGGAGTGACGGGAAAAACAATGAACACTGAAGCTTTCTTT.

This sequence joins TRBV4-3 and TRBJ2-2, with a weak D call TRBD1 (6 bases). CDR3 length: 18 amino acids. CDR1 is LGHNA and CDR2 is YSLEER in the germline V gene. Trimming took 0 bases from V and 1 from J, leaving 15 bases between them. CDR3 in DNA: TGCGCCAGCAGCCAAGAAAGTCTAGACAGGAGGAACACCGGGGAGCTGTTTTTT. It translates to CASSQESLDRRNTGELFF.

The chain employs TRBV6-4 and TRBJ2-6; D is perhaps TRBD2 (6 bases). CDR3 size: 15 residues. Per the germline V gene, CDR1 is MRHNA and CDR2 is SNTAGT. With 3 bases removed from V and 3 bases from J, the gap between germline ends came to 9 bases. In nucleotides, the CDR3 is TGTGCCAGCAGTGAGTCGGGGGATGGGGCCAACGTCCTGACTTTC. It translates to CASSESGDGANVLTF.

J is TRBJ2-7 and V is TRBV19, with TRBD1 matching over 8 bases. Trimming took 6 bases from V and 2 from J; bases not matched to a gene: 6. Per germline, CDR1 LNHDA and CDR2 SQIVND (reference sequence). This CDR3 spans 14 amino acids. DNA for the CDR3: TGTGCCAGTAGCAGGACAGGGAGAGCCTACGAGCAGTACTTC. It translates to CASSRTGRAYEQYF.